The 18 T cell receptor beta chains below come from one sample, sequenced in a study of blood T cell repertoires in COVID-19. Assay used: immunoSEQ multiplex PCR; TCRdb lists only in-frame clones, some missing. The top ten clones hold 2.4% of a sample with about 220,000 clones, 85% of them seen once. The sample taken for sequencing was peripheral blood. All receptors come from a woman aged 70-85 years with COVID-19, enrolled during active disease.

The V and J genes are TRBV15 and TRBJ1-2; 9 nucleotides agree with TRBD1. CDR1 and CDR2 from the germline V gene are LNHNV and YYDKDF (reference sequence). Trimming cost V 2 bases and J 3 bases; bases outside gene matches: 7. There are 16 residues in the CDR3. CDR3 sequence (DNA): TGTGCCACCAGCAGACACCCCGGGACAGGGCACTATGGCTACACCTTC. Protein: CATSRHPGTGHYGYTF.

The chain is built from TRBV7-3 and TRBJ2-6; TRBD1 is a possible D gene (6 bases). V gave up 3 bases and J gave up 0 bases, with 12 bases separating them. Looked up from germline, CDR1 is SGHTA and CDR2 is FQGTGA. The CDR3 is 17 amino acids. CDR3 coding DNA: TGTGCCAGCAGCTTGGGGGCAACCCTCTCTGGGGCCAACGTCCTGACTTTC. Translating it yields CASSLGATLSGANVLTF.

This clone was seen many times. The chain joins TRBV7-9 to TRBJ2-7; unclear D gene. Trimming removed 2 bases from V and 2 bases from J, with 4 bases in between. This CDR3 is 12 amino acids long. Germline V gives CDR1 SEHNR, CDR2 FQNEAQ (reference sequence). The CDR3 region is CASSLQTYEQYF. For the CDR3, the DNA is TGTGCCAGCAGCTTACAAACCTACGAGCAGTACTTC.

This sequence joins TRBV6-1 and TRBJ1-2; 8 bases are shared with TRBD1. The germline gives CDR1 MNHNS, CDR2 SASEGT. The trim removed 7 bases at V and 5 bases at J, leaving 9 bases unmatched. The CDR3 is 14 amino acids. CDR3 DNA: TGTGCCAGCACTCTACAGGGGGATGGATATGGCTACACCTTC. This codes for CASTLQGDGYGYTF.

This clone was observed a handful of times. This chain links TRBV5-1 with TRBJ1-1; D remains ambiguous. The CDR3 loop spans 16 amino acids. Germline V gene data show CDR1 as SGHRS and CDR2 as YFSETQ. V lost 4 bases, J lost 1 base, and 17 bases lay in between. The chain's CDR3 is CASSSLGNQPNTEAFF. DNA of the CDR3: TGCGCCAGCAGCAGCCTCGGGAATCAACCGAACACTGAAGCTTTCTTT.

The chain is built from TRBV29-1 and TRBJ2-3; 9 bases are shared with TRBD1. The CDR3 runs 18 residues. CDR1 SQVTM and CDR2 ANQGSEA come from the germline V gene. V trimming: 3 bases; J trimming: 3 bases; junction bases outside the gene matches: 16. The CDR3 spells CSVDYRGEGQGGTDTQYF. The CDR3 DNA sequence: TGCAGCGTTGATTATAGGGGGGAGGGACAGGGAGGGACAGATACGCAGTATTTT.

The rearrangement uses TRBV2 and TRBJ2-7; D might be TRBD1 (6 bases). This CDR3 is built from 13 residues. The germline gives CDR1 SNHLY, CDR2 FYNNEI. Between the trimmed V and J ends, which lost 8 bases and 3 bases, there was a span of 14 bases. The CDR3 DNA reads as TGTGCCAGCTTACGGGACACCTTCTACGAGCAGTACTTC. Protein sequence: CASLRDTFYEQYF.

The gene calls are TRBV11-3 and TRBJ1-1; D remains ambiguous. The germline V gene has CDR1 SGHNT and CDR2 YENEEA. The CDR3 loop spans 14 amino acids. V was pared by 1 base and J by 10 bases, with 16 bases between. Here the CDR3 reads CASSLVAALHGAFF. Here the CDR3 DNA reads TGTGCCAGCAGCTTAGTAGCCGCGCTGCACGGAGCTTTCTTT.

The chain is built from TRBV11-3 and TRBJ2-1; D unclear. Germline-derived CDR1 and CDR2 are SGHNT and YENEEA. V was clipped by 4 bases and J by 5 bases, with 9 bases between them. The CDR3 runs 13 residues. CDR3 coding DNA: TGTGCCAGCAGCTGGCACACCAACAATGAGCAGTTCTTC. It is translated as CASSWHTNNEQFF.

CDR3 protein: CSASGTGVDTQYF. CDR3 DNA: TGCAGTGCTAGTGGGACAGGGGTAGATACGCAGTATTTT. The rearrangement joins TRBV20-1 to TRBJ2-3; 10 bases are a match to TRBD1. The CDR3 contains 13 residues. V lost 3 bases to trimming and J lost 5 bases; unmatched junction nucleotides: 2. Germline V gene lookup returns CDR1 DFQATT and CDR2 SNEGSKA (reference sequence).

The chain carries TRBV5-1 and TRBJ1-1; the D gene is possibly TRBD1 (6 bases). The CDR3 totals 14 residues. The V end was cut by 0 bases, the J end by 1 base, with 7 bases between. Germline V gives CDR1 SGHRS, CDR2 YFSETQ. CDR3 sequence reads: CASSLATGNTEAFF. Written as DNA, the CDR3 is TGCGCCAGCAGCTTGGCGACAGGGAACACTGAAGCTTTCTTT.

The chain links TRBV18 to TRBJ1-1, with D possibly being TRBD1 (6 bases). Deletions cut 4 bases from V and 1 base from J, with 10 bases between. The CDR3 is 14 residues long. In germline, CDR1 is KGHSH, CDR2 LQKENI. The CDR3 region is CASSQTGQNTEAFF. The DNA of the CDR3 is TGTGCCAGCTCACAGACGGGACAGAACACTGAAGCTTTCTTT.

The chain links TRBV11-2 to TRBJ1-1; D is unresolved. Trimming shortened V by 1 base and J by 1 base, and 7 bases separated the two germline ends. This CDR3 contains 14 residues. Germline V lookup: CDR1 SGHAT, CDR2 FQNNGV. Here the CDR3 reads CASSLVAGNTEAFF. CDR3 bases: TGTGCCAGCAGCTTAGTTGCAGGGAACACTGAAGCTTTCTTT.

The genes are TRBV11-3 and TRBJ2-2; D remains ambiguous. The V gene's germline CDR1 is SGHNT and CDR2 YENEEA. The CDR3 covers 15 residues. The V end lost 1 base, the J end lost 0 bases, and 6 bases lay between the germline ends. CDR3 sequence: CASSLGLPNTGELFF. In nucleotides, the CDR3 is TGTGCCAGCAGCTTAGGGCTTCCGAACACCGGGGAGCTGTTTTTT.

V is TRBV19 and J is TRBJ1-2, with 7 bases that match TRBD1. The ends lost 4 bases at V and 0 bases at J; junction bases unmatched: 8. This CDR3 has 16 residues. The germline V gene has CDR1 LNHDA and CDR2 SQIVND (reference sequence). CDR3 residues: CASSSYRGGTNYGYTF. In DNA, the CDR3 is TGTGCCAGTAGTAGCTACAGGGGAGGAACTAACTATGGCTACACCTTC.

Points on this clone: At one end the junction does not follow the germline gene, possibly because of a read error. The chain links TRBV7-7 to TRBJ2-5; 12 bases agree with TRBD1. This CDR3 is built from 15 residues. The germline gives CDR1 SSHAT, CDR2 FNYEAQ (reference sequence). The DNA for the CDR3 is TGTGCTAGCAGCTCCGGGACAGGGGGCTGGGAGACCCAGTACTTC. It is translated as CASSSGTGGWETQYF.

The chain joins TRBV3-1 (or the pseudogene TRBV3-2) to TRBJ2-2, with 10 bases fitting TRBD2. The V and J ends lost 5 bases and 5 bases, in that order; junction bases with no gene match: 14. The CDR3 has 18 amino acids. Germline V gene sequence: CDR1 LGHDT, CDR2 YNNKEL (reference sequence). The CDR3 loop is CASSYGTSEPFRTGELFF. CDR3 bases: TGTGCCAGCAGCTACGGGACTAGCGAACCTTTCAGAACCGGGGAGCTGTTTTTT.

The rearrangement joins TRBV4-2 to TRBJ2-1, with 10 bases lining up with TRBD1. V shed 4 bases, J shed 2 bases, and the junction held 2 bases outside the gene matches. Germline values: CDR1 LGHNA, CDR2 YNFKEQ. The CDR3 has 15 amino acids. The DNA for the CDR3 is TGTGCCAGCAGCCTGACAGGGGGCGCCTACAATGAGCAGTTCTTC. It yields the protein CASSLTGGAYNEQFF.